These 22 T cell receptor beta chains were all obtained from the same sample, sequenced in a study of glioma-infiltrating T cells. The iRepertoire nested amplicon-rescue multiplex PCR amplified TCR alpha and beta CDR3s from RNA. TCRdb passed the multiplex PCR reads through MiXCR, listing each CDR3 protein once. The sample holds a few hundred thousand distinct CDR3 sequences, roughly two fifths seen once. The sequencing input was glioma tissue, nonneoplastic brain tissue, or PBMCs (not recorded which). Source of these receptors: a human donor with low-grade glioma or glioblastoma, undergoing nonglioma brain surgery, or in good health (not recorded which).

The chain couples TRBV15 to TRBJ1-5; 10 bases are a match to TRBD1. The CDR3 has 13 residues. The germline gives CDR1 LNHNV, CDR2 YYDKDF (reference sequence). Germline trimming cut 3 bases from V and 9 bases from J; bases unmatched to any gene: 2. CDR3 sequence (DNA): TGTGCCACCAGCAGCAGGGACAGGGGGCCCCAGCATTTT. Protein: CATSSRDRGPQHF.

The chain links TRBV7-2 to TRBJ2-1; D might be TRBD1 (6 bases). The germline V gene has CDR1 SGHTA and CDR2 FQGNSA. V lost 2 bases to trimming and J lost 9 bases, with 14 bases between them. CDR3 size: 14 residues. The DNA for the CDR3 is TGTGCCAGCAGCTTATCCCCAGGGGTGGCTGAGCAGTTCTTC. As protein: CASSLSPGVAEQFF.

This clonotype was seen once. The V call is TRBV6-1, the J call TRBJ2-2; weak D call: TRBD1 (6 bases). CDR1 and CDR2 (germline): MNHNS, SASEGT. This CDR3 region has 16 residues. V was pared by 5 bases and J by 5 bases, with 18 bases between. The CDR3 DNA reads TGTGCCAGCAGTCGCGAACCAGGGGTAGGGACCGGGGAGCTGTTTTTT. Its translation is CASSREPGVGTGELFF.

CDR3 residues: CARSHRFSGTEAFF. In nucleotides, the CDR3 is TGTGCCAGGAGCCACCGCTTCAGCGGGACTGAAGCTTTCTTT. The chain uses TRBV7-9 and TRBJ1-1, with D unresolved. The CDR3 spans 14 residues. Trimming removed 9 bases at V and 5 bases at J, with 19 bases between. Germline V CDR1 and CDR2: SEHNR, FQNEAQ (reference sequence).

This clonotype occurred a few times. The chain links TRBV28 to TRBJ2-3, with D possibly matching TRBD1 (6 bases). Germline-derived CDR1 and CDR2 are MDHEN and SYDVKM. Trimming shortened V by 5 bases and J by 4 bases, and 13 bases separated the two germline ends. This CDR3 has 14 residues. The CDR3, as DNA: TGTGCCAGCAGTACGTATGGGGGCCCAGATACGCAGTATTTT. Amino acid sequence: CASSTYGGPDTQYF.

The chain recombines TRBV2 with TRBJ2-7; no clear D gene. The CDR3 runs to 13 residues. Germline assignment: CDR1 SNHLY and CDR2 FYNNEI. Trimming left V 3 bases short and J 0 bases short, with 6 bases between. The CDR3: CASSDSTSYEQYF. The CDR3, as DNA: TGTGCCAGCAGTGACAGCACCTCCTACGAGCAGTACTTC. Full variable domain (missing parts from reference TRBV2 and TRBJ2-7): EPEVTQTPSHQVTQMGQEVILRCVPISNHLYFYWYRQILGQKVEFLVSFYNNEISEKSEIFDDQFSVERPDGSNFTLKIRSTKLEDSAMYFCASSDSTSYEQYFGPGTRLTVT.

V and J are TRBV15 and TRBJ2-1, with D possibly being TRBD2 (6 bases). From germline, CDR1 is LNHNV and CDR2 YYDKDF (reference sequence). The CDR3 is 16 residues long. Deletions cut 5 bases from V and 5 bases from J, with 19 bases between. DNA of the CDR3: TGTGCCACCAGCCGTAGACTGGAGGGAGGCCACAATGAGCAGTTCTTC. This gives the protein CATSRRLEGGHNEQFF.

This clonotype has at least ten counts. This chain uses TRBV6-1 with TRBJ2-1; 14 bases match TRBD2. Trimming cost V 5 bases and J 10 bases; bases outside gene matches: 7. There are 15 residues in the CDR3. Germline V gives CDR1 MNHNS, CDR2 SASEGT. CDR3 bases: TGTGCCAGCAGTCCGGGACTAGCGGGAGTGGGGGAGCAGTTCTTC. This gives the protein CASSPGLAGVGEQFF.

About this clonotype: A much larger clone lies one base from this, so it may be a read error. The J gene is TRBJ2-2, the V gene TRBV6-2 or TRBV6-3, with TRBD2 as a possible D gene (6 bases). This CDR3 is built from 14 residues. Germline values: CDR1 MNHEY, CDR2 SVGEGT. CDR3 DNA sequence: TGTGCCAGCAGCGACTGGCCGAACACCGGGGGGCTGTTTTTT. Translation gives CASSDWPNTGGLFF.

This clonotype was detected only a few times. V gene TRBV6-6 combines with J gene TRBJ2-6; D uncertain. V was shortened by 0 bases and J by 0 bases, with 9 bases between the two germline ends. The length of the CDR3 is 17 residues. Germline CDR1 and CDR2: MNHNY and SVGAGI (reference sequence). DNA of the CDR3: TGTGCCAGCAGTTACTCGGGCCACCGCTCTGGGGCCAACGTCCTGACTTTC. Protein sequence: CASSYSGHRSGANVLTF.

V and J are TRBV29-1 and TRBJ2-3, with D unclear. Trimming removed 5 bases at V and 3 bases at J, with 12 bases between. The CDR3 has 13 amino acids. From germline, CDR1 is SQVTM and CDR2 ANQGSEA. The CDR3 nucleotides are TGCAGCGTTTCCCACCCAAGTACAGATACGCAGTATTTT. This gives the protein CSVSHPSTDTQYF.

The gene calls are TRBV14 and TRBJ1-6, with D possibly TRBD1 on 5 matching bases. The CDR3 is made up of 14 amino acids. Trimming stripped 1 base from V and 7 bases from J, with 8 bases between. CDR1 is SGHDN and CDR2 is FVKESK in the germline V gene. CDR3 in amino acids: CASSQGGGNSPLHF. DNA of the CDR3: TGTGCCAGCAGCCAAGGGGGCGGCAATTCACCCCTCCACTTT.

In regard to this clonotype: A read error is possible here, since a much larger clone lies one base away. The rearrangement joins TRBV6-1 to TRBJ2-1; 11 bases are shared with TRBD2. Per the germline V gene, CDR1 is MNHNS and CDR2 is SASEGT. The CDR3 length is 15 residues. The CDR3 coding sequence is TGTGCCAGCAGTGCCCGACTAGCGGGATACAGTGAGCAGTTCTTC. Amino acids: CASSARLAGYSEQFF.

This clonotype was found many times. The chain joins TRBV27 to TRBJ2-3, with D unclear. V gave up 7 bases and J gave up 0 bases, with 14 bases separating them. This CDR3 has 15 amino acids. Looked up from germline, CDR1 is MNHEY and CDR2 is SMNVEV (reference sequence). The CDR3 DNA is TGTGCCAGCATCCCTCGGATGCCTAGCACAGATACGCAGTATTTT. This encodes CASIPRMPSTDTQYF.

This clonotype showed up just a few times. This chain joins TRBV4-3 and TRBJ2-3; no clear D. This CDR3 spans 15 amino acids. Trimming left V 0 bases short and J 4 bases short, with 11 bases between. The V gene's germline CDR1 is LGHNA and CDR2 YSLEER. In DNA, the CDR3 is TGCGCCAGCAGCCAAGATCGCGGAATACCAGATACGCAGTATTTT. Amino acids: CASSQDRGIPDTQYF.

DNA for the CDR3: TGCAGGGCAGGACAGGGCCCTAACACCGGGGAGCTGTTTTTT. This gives the protein CRAGQGPNTGELFF. V gene TRBV20-1 combines with J gene TRBJ2-2; 8 nucleotides align to TRBD1. The CDR3 runs to 14 residues. Germline CDR1 reads DFQATT; CDR2 reads SNEGSKA (reference sequence).

The rearrangement links TRBV11-1 to TRBJ2-4, with 8 bases matching TRBD2. The CDR3 has 18 residues. Germline CDR1 SGHAT, CDR2 FQDESV (reference sequence). V dropped 6 bases and J dropped 1; count of bases not matched to a gene: 14. The CDR3 is CASSSQTSGPGAKNIQYF. The CDR3 DNA reads TGTGCCAGCAGTAGCCAAACTAGCGGCCCTGGGGCCAAAAACATTCAGTACTTC.

In this sample, this clonotype turned up once. One junction end disagrees with the germline gene, perhaps due to a read error. The gene calls are TRBV28 and TRBJ2-7; D possibly matches TRBD1 or TRBD2 (6 bases each). The V gene's germline CDR1 is MDHEN and CDR2 SYDVKM. This CDR3 comprises 16 residues. CDR3 loop: CACSLRGTGESYEQYF. The CDR3 DNA reads as TGTGCCTGCAGTTTAAGGGGGACGGGGGAGTCCTACGAGCAGTACTTC.

This clonotype has just a few counts. The chain uses TRBV7-7 and TRBJ2-1; 9 positions match TRBD2. There are 16 residues in the CDR3. Germline V gene sequence: CDR1 SSHAT, CDR2 FNYEAQ (reference sequence). V lost 4 bases to trimming and J lost 1 base; unmatched junction nucleotides: 5. CDR3 residues: CASSSLAGVSYNEQFF. CDR3 DNA sequence: TGTGCCAGCAGCTCCTTAGCGGGAGTGTCCTACAATGAGCAGTTCTTC. Based on the CDR3 plus reference TRBV7-7 and TRBJ2-1, the full variable domain is GAGVSQSPRYKVTKRGQDVTLRCDPISSHATLYWYQQALGQGPEFLTYFNYEAQPDKSGLPSDRFSAERPEGSISTLTIQRTEQRDSAMYRCASSSLAGVSYNEQFFGPGTRLTVL.

This clonotype was seen repeatedly, ten times or more. The V call is TRBV28, the J call TRBJ1-3; 7 bases line up with TRBD1. CDR1 is MDHEN, CDR2 SYDVKM, per germline. V gave up 6 bases and J gave up 2 bases; unmatched junction bases: 16. The CDR3 loop spans 18 amino acids. The CDR3 DNA is TGTGCCAGCAGCTCCGGGACAGCCTACACCAGCACTGGAAACACCATATATTTT. As protein: CASSSGTAYTSTGNTIYF.

Turning to this clonotype: Possible read error: a much larger clone is one base away. The CDR3 coding sequence is TGTGCCAGCAGCCGATCCTGTGGCTACACCTTC. This encodes CASSRSCGYTF. The rearrangement uses TRBV7-2 and TRBJ1-2; D call uncertain. The germline gives CDR1 SGHTA, CDR2 FQGNSA. The length of the CDR3 is 11 residues. V lost 5 bases to trimming and J lost 7 bases, with 8 bases between them.

The genes are TRBV20-1 and TRBJ2-1; weak D call: TRBD2 (5 bases). Trimming removed 3 bases from V and 9 bases from J, with 15 bases in between. CDR3 length equals 13 residues. CDR1 and CDR2 from the germline V gene are DFQATT and SNEGSKA (reference sequence). In DNA, the CDR3 is TGCAGTGCTAGGGGCCCAGAGGGTCTTGAGCAGTTCTTC. Encoded protein: CSARGPEGLEQFF.